One and the same sample provided the 23 T cell receptor beta chains below, sequenced in a study of T cells expressing NK-cell markers. TCRdb processed the 5' RACE reads again and assigns one entry to each CDR3 protein, with no DNA. This sample's table reports 350,000 to 400,000 distinct CDR3 sequences. The sample was blood T cells: a sorted CD56 or NKG2C T cell subset, CD4+ or CD8+ T cells, or bulk PBMC T cells (not recorded which). Receptors were obtained from a woman between 45 and 65 years old in good health.

The rearrangement uses TRBV4-1 and TRBJ2-1; the TCRdb call, TRBD1, lacks DNA for checking. From germline, CDR1 is MGHRA and CDR2 YSYEKL. The CDR3 consists of 17 residues. CDR3 sequence: CASSQDPPRGWDNEQFF.

The rearrangement links TRBV30 to TRBJ1-1; TCRdb returns TRBD1, unconfirmable since there is no DNA. The CDR3 has 12 residues. Looked up from germline, CDR1 is GTSNPN and CDR2 is SVGIG (reference sequence). CDR3 in amino acids: CAWWTRGAEAFF.

V gene TRBV29-1 combines with J gene TRBJ2-1; absent DNA, TCRdb's TRBD2 call cannot be checked. This CDR3 is 17 amino acids long. The germline CDR1 and CDR2 sequences are SQVTM and ANQGSEA. The CDR3 is CSVELAGISSFYNEQFF.

This sequence joins TRBV12-3 or TRBV12-4 and TRBJ1-6. The CDR3 spans 13 residues. CDR3 protein: CASSLAFNSPLHF.

The V gene is TRBV4-1, the J gene TRBJ2-7; checking the TCRdb D call of TRBD2 is not possible without DNA. Germline V gives CDR1 MGHRA, CDR2 YSYEKL. This CDR3 is 17 amino acids long. CDR3 region: CASSQVTSGRKSYEQYF.

The chain recombines TRBV25-1 with TRBJ2-3; TCRdb's D call of TRBD1 is untestable without DNA. CDR1 and CDR2 (germline): MGHDK, SYGVNS. The CDR3 is 13 amino acids. The CDR3 loop reads CASSPLGPDTQYF. The variable domain in full, completed from reference TRBV25-1 and TRBJ2-3, reads EADIYQTPRYLVIGTGKKITLECSQTMGHDKMYWYQQDPGMELHLIHYSYGVNSTEKGDLSSESTVSRIRTEHFPLTLESARPSHTSQYLCASSPLGPDTQYFGPGTRLTVL.

The chain has TRBV18 and TRBJ1-1. Per germline, CDR1 KGHSH and CDR2 LQKENI. This CDR3 spans 13 amino acids. Here the CDR3 reads CASSADKTTEAFF.

The rearrangement uses TRBV30 and TRBJ2-6; TCRdb designates TRBD1, a call that cannot be tested without DNA. The CDR3 contains 15 residues. Germline V gene lookup returns CDR1 GTSNPN and CDR2 SVGIG (reference sequence). CDR3 protein: CAWSTGKTGANVLTF. The variable domain in full, completed from reference TRBV30 and TRBJ2-6, reads SQTIHQWPATLVQPVGSPLSLECTVEGTSNPNLYWYRQAAGRGLQLLFYSVGIGQISSEVPQNLSASRPQDRQFILSSKKLLLSDSGFYLCAWSTGKTGANVLTFGAGSRLTVL.

The genes are TRBV25-1 and TRBJ2-1. CDR3 length: 14 residues. CDR1 and CDR2 (germline): MGHDK, SYGVNS. The CDR3 loop is CASSGLGVVKSQFF.

CDR3 in amino acids: CASSLVPGTSGRADTQYF. The J gene is TRBJ2-3, the V gene TRBV11-3; TCRdb proposes TRBD2, but this gene call is untestable without DNA. This CDR3 contains 18 residues. CDR1 and CDR2 from the germline V gene are SGHNT and YENEEA.

The chain combines TRBV5-4 with TRBJ1-5; absent DNA, TCRdb's TRBD1 call cannot be checked. The CDR3 consists of 17 residues. CDR1 and CDR2 from the germline V gene are SGHNT and YYREEE (reference sequence). This chain's CDR3 is CASSLGPTGELNQPQHF.

The rearrangement links TRBV28 to TRBJ1-2; the TCRdb call, TRBD1, lacks DNA for checking. This CDR3 spans 17 amino acids. CDR1 is MDHEN, CDR2 SYDVKM, per germline. The CDR3 loop is CASRVRGAGHLGYGYTF.

V gene TRBV10-3 combines with J gene TRBJ2-1; with no DNA, the TCRdb D assignment of TRBD1 cannot be verified. CDR1 and CDR2 from the germline V gene are ENHRY and SYGVKD. CDR3 length: 14 residues. CDR3 in amino acids: CAISQGNEENEQFF.

CDR3 in amino acids: CASSGSARGTDTQYF. V is TRBV3-1 and J is TRBJ2-3; the D call from TCRdb, TRBD1, cannot be confirmed without DNA. This CDR3 spans 15 amino acids. Germline loops: CDR1 LGHDT, CDR2 YNNKEL (reference sequence).

J is TRBJ2-1 and V is TRBV29-1; TCRdb lists TRBD1, though no DNA is available to test this call. This CDR3 is 17 amino acids long. Per germline, CDR1 SQVTM and CDR2 ANQGSEA. CDR3 in amino acids: CSVEDVAGQGETNEQFF.

This rearrangement joins TRBV7-9 to TRBJ2-7; TCRdb's D call of TRBD2 is untestable without DNA. The CDR3 has 15 amino acids. The germline CDR1 and CDR2 sequences are SEHNR and FQNEAQ (reference sequence). The CDR3 region is CASSLEGRFSYEQYF.

The chain uses TRBV28 and TRBJ2-1; the D call from TCRdb, TRBD2, cannot be confirmed without DNA. Germline CDR1 is MDHEN and CDR2 is SYDVKM. CDR3 length equals 14 residues. The CDR3 sequence is CASSLAGEQNEQFF.

This sequence joins TRBV6-5 and TRBJ2-5; TCRdb names TRBD1, which stays unverified in the absence of DNA. The CDR3 length is 15 residues. Germline V lookup: CDR1 MNHEY, CDR2 SVGAGI. The CDR3 is CASSYNGQSIETQYF.

The rearrangement links TRBV15 to TRBJ1-5; the D gene TCRdb calls, TRBD1, cannot be checked with no DNA. There are 15 residues in the CDR3. In germline, CDR1 is LNHNV, CDR2 YYDKDF (reference sequence). The CDR3 reads CATSWGTGGNQPQHF. Filled out from reference TRBV15 and TRBJ1-5, the complete variable domain reads DAMVIQNPRYQVTQFGKPVTLSCSQTLNHNVMYWYQQKSSQAPKLLFHYYDKDFNNEADTPDNFQSRRPNTSFCFLDIRSPGLGDTAMYLCATSWGTGGNQPQHFGDGTRLSIL.

The genes are TRBV12-3 or TRBV12-4 and TRBJ2-7; TCRdb selects TRBD2, and the lack of DNA leaves this call unchecked. The CDR3 length is 14 residues. The chain's CDR3 is CASSPRLDSYEQYF.

J is TRBJ1-2 and V is TRBV6-5; without DNA, the TCRdb call of TRBD1 cannot be checked. In germline, CDR1 is MNHEY, CDR2 SVGAGI. The CDR3 length is 16 residues. CDR3 sequence: CASSYDRGRGNYGYTF.

This chain uses TRBV29-1 with TRBJ2-1; the D gene TCRdb calls, TRBD2, cannot be checked with no DNA. Germline loops: CDR1 SQVTM, CDR2 ANQGSEA. This CDR3 region has 14 residues. CDR3 sequence reads: CSVDRLAVYNEQFF.

This chain uses TRBV12-3 or TRBV12-4 with TRBJ2-7; without DNA, the TCRdb call of TRBD2 cannot be checked. The CDR3 contains 15 residues. The CDR3: CASSSLPSGSGEQYF.